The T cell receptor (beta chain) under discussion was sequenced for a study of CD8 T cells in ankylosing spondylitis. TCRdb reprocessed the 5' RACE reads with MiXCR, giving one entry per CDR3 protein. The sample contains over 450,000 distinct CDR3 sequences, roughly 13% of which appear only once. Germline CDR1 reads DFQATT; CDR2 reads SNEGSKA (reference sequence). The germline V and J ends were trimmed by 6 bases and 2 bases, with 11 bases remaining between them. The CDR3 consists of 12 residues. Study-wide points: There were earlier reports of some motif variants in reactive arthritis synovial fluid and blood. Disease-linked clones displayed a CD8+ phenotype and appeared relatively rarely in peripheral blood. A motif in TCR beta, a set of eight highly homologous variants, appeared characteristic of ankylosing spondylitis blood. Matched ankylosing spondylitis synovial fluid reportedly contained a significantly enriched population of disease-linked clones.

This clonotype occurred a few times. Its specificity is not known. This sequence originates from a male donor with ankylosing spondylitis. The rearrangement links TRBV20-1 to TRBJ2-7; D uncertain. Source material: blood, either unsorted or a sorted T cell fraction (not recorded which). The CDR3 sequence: CSAYRVPYEQYF. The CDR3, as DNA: TGCAGTGCCTACCGGGTTCCCTACGAGCAGTACTTC.